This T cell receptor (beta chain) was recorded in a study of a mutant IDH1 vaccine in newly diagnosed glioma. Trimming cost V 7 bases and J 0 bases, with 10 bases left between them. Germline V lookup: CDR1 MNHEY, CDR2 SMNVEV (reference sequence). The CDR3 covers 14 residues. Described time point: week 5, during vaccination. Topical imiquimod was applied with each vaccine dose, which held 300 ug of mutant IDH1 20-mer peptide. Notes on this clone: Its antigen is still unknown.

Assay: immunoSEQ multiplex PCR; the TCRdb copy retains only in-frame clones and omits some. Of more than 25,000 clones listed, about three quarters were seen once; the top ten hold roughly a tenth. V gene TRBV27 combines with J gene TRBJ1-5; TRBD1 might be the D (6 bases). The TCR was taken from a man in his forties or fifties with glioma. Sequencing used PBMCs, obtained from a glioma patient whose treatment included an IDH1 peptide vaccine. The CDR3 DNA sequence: TGTGCCAGCAAACAGGGTTATAGCAATCAGCCCCAGCATTTT. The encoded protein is CASKQGYSNQPQHF.